The present TCR beta chain was sequenced within a study of T cell responses to AZD1222 COVID-19 vaccine. Study in general: Pooled samples include second doses given at about 4 or 12 weeks.

General observations from the study: Reports indicate that nearly half of spike-specific TCRs are directed at unmutated variant regions. Receipt of two AZD1222 doses was followed by a rise in Spike-specific TCR breadth and depth. Donors in the cohort were predominantly white British and more often female, and clonal diversity was possibly underestimated.

The repertoire was sequenced with immunoSEQ multiplex PCR; TCRdb's copy has only in-frame clones and lacks some. The sample shows 95,000 to 110,000 clones, 90% to 95% of them seen only once. Comments on this clone: As yet, its antigen is unknown.

The sample here was peripheral blood, taken on day 0 of AZD1222 vaccination. The sequence was collected from an adult in good health.

CDR3 sequence: CATSSAGVNNEQFF. As DNA, the CDR3 is TGTGCCACCAGTTCGGCGGGAGTTAACAATGAGCAGTTCTTC. V and J are TRBV24-1 and TRBJ2-1; 7 bases align to TRBD2. The germline CDR1 and CDR2 sequences are KGHDR and SFDVKD. This CDR3 contains 14 residues. J lost 5 bases, V lost 6 bases, and 6 bases had no gene match.